The 21 T cell receptor beta chains in this list originate from one sample, sequenced in a study of T cell clonality in common variable immunodeficiency. Sequencing used immunoSEQ multiplex PCR; TCRdb keeps in-frame clones, though not all of them. The sample contains 40,000 to 45,000 clones, none of them singletons. Sample: peripheral blood mononuclear cells. The origin of the receptors is a person aged 18 to 70 in good health.

This clone was observed at least ten times. The read terminates 3 residues before the CDR3 end, so the remaining end is supplied by the germline J gene. This chain connects TRBV5-4 to TRBJ2-7; 9 bases are a match to TRBD1. CDR1 is SGHNT, CDR2 YYREEE, per germline (reference sequence). With V trimmed by 4 bases and J by 0 bases, 5 bases remained unmatched. This CDR3 comprises 15 residues. CDR3 in amino acids: CASSTGTGRSYEQYF. CDR3 DNA, as far as it was read: TGTGCCAGCAGCACGGGGACAGGGCGCTCCTACGAG.

The sample holds many counts of this clone. The CDR3 is cut off 3 residues early in the read; its end comes from the germline J gene. This chain connects TRBV29-1 to TRBJ2-5; the match to TRBD1 covers 8 bases. Germline CDR1 and CDR2: SQVTM and ANQGSEA. CDR3 length: 12 amino acids. The CDR3: CSIQGVQETQYF. The CDR3 DNA, read in part, is TGCAGTATACAGGGGGTCCAAGAGACC.

This clone was counted ten times or more. The sequenced fragment ends 3 residues before the CDR3 boundary, so the rest is inferred from the germline J gene. The chain employs TRBV28 and TRBJ2-1; D might be TRBD1 (5 bases). The germline V gene has CDR1 MDHEN and CDR2 SYDVKM. The CDR3 contains 11 residues. V dropped 10 bases and J dropped 2 bases, with 6 bases sitting between them. The CDR3 DNA, read in part, is TGTGCCACACAGGCCTACAATGAG. The encoded protein is CATQAYNE. The whole CDR3 protein is CATQAYNEQFF.

Regarding this clone: The CDR3 is cut off 3 residues early in the read; its end comes from the germline J gene. The chain links TRBV7-2 to TRBJ1-2; TRBD1 is a possible D gene (5 bases). Trimming took 0 bases from V and 3 from J, leaving 20 bases between them. Germline values: CDR1 SGHTA, CDR2 FQGNSA. The CDR3 loop spans 18 amino acids. Incomplete CDR3 DNA: TGTGCCAGCAGCTTAGCTCGTCTGACGTTCGGACAAGACTATGGC. It encodes CASSLARLTFGQDYG. The full CDR3 protein reads CASSLARLTFGQDYGYTF.

This clone was observed at least ten times. Coverage ceases 3 residues before the CDR3 finishes, and the germline J gene fills in the end. This chain joins TRBV2 and TRBJ2-2, with TRBD2 identical over 8 bases. The CDR3 runs to 17 residues. Per the germline V gene, CDR1 is SNHLY and CDR2 is FYNNEI. Trimming removed 5 bases from V and 0 bases from J; junction bases left unmatched: 8. CDR3 DNA, as far as it was read: TGTGCCAGCAGTAAAGGGCCGACTAGCGCGAACACCGGGGAG. Amino acids: CASSKGPTSANTGE. In full, the CDR3 reads CASSKGPTSANTGELFF.

This clone was detected ten times or more. The read gets to within 3 residues of the CDR3 end, and the germline J gene fills in the rest. This rearrangement joins TRBV11-2 to TRBJ1-2; D is perhaps TRBD1 (6 bases). The germline V gene encodes CDR1 SGHAT and CDR2 FQNNGV. This CDR3 region has 13 residues. Partial CDR3 DNA: TGTGCCAGCAGCCCCGGGACACTGAAGGGC. It encodes CASSPGTLKG. The entire CDR3 is CASSPGTLKGYTF.

This clone came up many times. The read ends 3 residues before the CDR3 terminus; that terminus is restored from the germline J gene. V and J are TRBV2 and TRBJ2-2; TRBD2 might be the D (6 bases). This CDR3 contains 14 residues. Germline V CDR1 and CDR2: SNHLY, FYNNEI. Between the trimmed V and J ends, which lost 6 bases and 3 bases, there was a span of 11 bases. The CDR3: CASRLGGYTGELFF. The CDR3 DNA, read in part, is TGTGCCAGCAGGCTCGGGGGTTACACCGGGGAG.

The sample holds many counts of this clone. The read falls 3 residues short of the CDR3 end, and the missing part is taken from the germline J gene. This rearrangement joins TRBV4-2 to TRBJ2-6; D is uncertain. Germline V gives CDR1 LGHNA, CDR2 YNFKEQ. Deletions cut 2 bases from V and 0 bases from J, with 8 bases between. The CDR3 has 16 amino acids. The DNA read from the CDR3 is TGTGCCAGCAGCCAAAACCCTAGCTCTGGGGCCAACGTC. This encodes CASSQNPSSGANV. The whole CDR3 sequence reads CASSQNPSSGANVLTF.

This clone was seen many times. Partial CDR3 DNA: TGCGCCAGCAGCCAAACCAACAGGGGATCACCC. Residues: CASSQTNRGSP. The complete CDR3 reads CASSQTNRGSPLHF. This rearrangement joins TRBV4-1 to TRBJ1-6; 7 nucleotides match TRBD1. The CDR3 end is not reached by the read, which stops 3 residues before it; the germline J gene fills it in. The germline CDR1 and CDR2 sequences are MGHRA and YSYEKL. The CDR3 sequence is 14 residues long. The V and J ends lost 2 bases and 10 bases, in that order; junction bases with no gene match: 5.

In its sample, this clone was seen many times. The CDR3 end is not reached by the read, which stops 3 residues before it; the germline J gene fills it in. The chain recombines TRBV7-9 with TRBJ1-1, with TRBD1 matching 9 bases. The CDR3 length is 14 residues. Losses at the gene ends were 5 bases for V and 1 base for J; bases not matched to a gene: 2. Germline V CDR1 and CDR2: SEHNR, FQNEAQ (reference sequence). The CDR3 loop is CASSGTGWNTEAFF. The covered CDR3 bases are TGTGCCAGCAGCGGGACAGGGTGGAACACTGAA.

In this sample, this clone turned up many times. The read terminates 3 residues before the CDR3 end, so the remaining end is supplied by the germline J gene. This chain joins TRBV6-2 or TRBV6-3 and TRBJ2-7, with TRBD2 matching over 11 bases. V gave up 6 bases and J gave up 0 bases; unmatched junction bases: 7. This CDR3 is 16 amino acids long. Germline CDR1 is MNHEY and CDR2 is SVGEGT. This chain's CDR3 is CASRPSGTSGSYEQYF. CDR3 DNA (partial): TGTGCCAGCAGACCCTCAGGGACTAGCGGCTCCTACGAG.

This clone was seen at least ten times. The CDR3 goes on 3 residues after the read ends, and that part is filled in from the germline J gene. V gene TRBV10-1 combines with J gene TRBJ2-2, with D possibly being TRBD2 (5 bases). The V gene lost 3 bases and the J gene lost 2 bases, with 10 bases spanning the gap. The CDR3 spans 15 residues. Germline V gene data show CDR1 as WNHNN and CDR2 as SYGVQD (reference sequence). CDR3 DNA, as far as it was read: TGCGCCAGCAGTGACGCGGGCACAAACACCGGGGAG. It encodes CASSDAGTNTGE. The full CDR3 is CASSDAGTNTGELFF.

This clone came up many times. The junction shows a germline mismatch at one end, possibly a read error. The CDR3 extends 3 residues past the end of the read, so its final part is completed from the germline J gene. J is TRBJ2-3 and V is TRBV4-2; 9 bases match TRBD2. This CDR3 comprises 18 residues. Germline-derived CDR1 and CDR2 are LGHNA and YNFKEQ. Incomplete CDR3 DNA: TGCGCCAGCAGCCAAGATCGAGTAGCGGGGGCCGTCACAGATACG. This translates into CASSQDRVAGAVTDT. The entire CDR3 protein reads CASSQDRVAGAVTDTQYF.

This clone has at least ten counts. The DNA ends 3 residues before the CDR3 does, and the rest of the CDR3 is filled in from the germline J gene. The chain combines TRBV28 with TRBJ2-1, with 9 bases that match TRBD2. V lost 6 bases to trimming and J lost 0 bases; unmatched junction nucleotides: 6. CDR3 size: 16 residues. CDR1 MDHEN and CDR2 SYDVKM come from the germline V gene. CDR3 DNA, as far as it was read: TGTGCCAGCAGCCTAGCGGGGATTTTCTCCTACAATGAG. This translates into CASSLAGIFSYNE. The full CDR3 protein reads CASSLAGIFSYNEQFF.

This clone was seen many times. The missing CDR3 end, 3 residues past where the read stops, is filled in from the germline J gene. V is TRBV2 and J is TRBJ1-1; 8 nucleotides align to TRBD1. The germline CDR1 and CDR2 sequences are SNHLY and FYNNEI. Unmatched junction bases numbered 2, after V lost 5 bases and J lost 3 bases. This CDR3 has 13 residues. The CDR3: CASSPTGDTEAFF. CDR3 DNA (partial): TGTGCCAGCAGTCCGACAGGGGACACTGAA.

This clone was counted many times. The read ends 3 residues before the CDR3 terminus; that terminus is restored from the germline J gene. This chain connects TRBV5-1 to TRBJ2-1; D may be TRBD2 (6 bases). Per germline, CDR1 SGHRS and CDR2 YFSETQ. The CDR3 runs to 13 residues. Trimming took off 5 bases at V and 7 bases at J, with 13 bases between the two ends. CDR3 DNA (partial): TGCGCCAGCAGTCCGGGTCGGGGGAATGAG. It codes for CASSPGRGNE. The whole CDR3 sequence reads CASSPGRGNEQFF.

This clone was seen ten or more times. Sequencing ends 3 residues short of the CDR3 end; the germline J gene provides the rest. The chain has TRBV7-6 and TRBJ2-7; no definite D call. There are 14 residues in the CDR3. Germline assignment: CDR1 SGHVS and CDR2 FNYEAQ. V gave up 1 base and J gave up 1 base, with 8 bases separating them. Here the CDR3 reads CASSLGGLSYEQYF. The sequenced part of the CDR3 DNA is TGTGCCAGCAGCTTAGGCGGCCTATCCTACGAG.

This clone appeared many times. The read falls 3 residues short of the CDR3 end, and the missing part is taken from the germline J gene. The chain joins TRBV7-2 to TRBJ2-7; 7 bases map to TRBD2. The V and J ends lost 2 bases and 6 bases, in that order; junction bases with no gene match: 1. This CDR3 has 12 residues. Germline loops: CDR1 SGHTA, CDR2 FQGNSA. The part of the CDR3 DNA that was read is TGTGCCAGCAGCTTACGGACTAGCGAG. This gives the protein CASSLRTSE. The whole CDR3 sequence reads CASSLRTSEQYF.

At least ten counts were recorded for this clone. The read ends 3 residues before the CDR3 terminus; that terminus is restored from the germline J gene. This chain joins TRBV5-4 and TRBJ2-1; D may be TRBD2 (5 bases). This CDR3 is 13 amino acids long. The V and J ends lost 2 bases and 8 bases respectively, with 11 bases between them. CDR1 is SGHNT and CDR2 is YYREEE in the germline V gene (reference sequence). The CDR3 DNA, read in part, is TGTGCCAGCAGCTTCCGGGGATGGGATGAG. This encodes CASSFRGWDE. The full CDR3 sequence reads CASSFRGWDEQFF. Supplemented by reference TRBV5-4 and TRBJ2-1, the full variable domain reads ETGVTQSPTHLIKTRGQQVTLRCSSQSGHNTVSWYQQALGQGPQFIFQYYREEENGRGNFPPRFSGLQFPNYSSELNVNALELDDSALYLCASSFRGWDEQFFGPGTRLTVL.

In its sample, this clone was seen many times. Read sequence stops 3 residues before the CDR3 end, and the germline J gene provides the missing end. This rearrangement joins TRBV5-1 to TRBJ2-5, with 10 bases identical to TRBD2. Germline CDR1 reads SGHRS; CDR2 reads YFSETQ. The trim removed 2 bases at V and 4 bases at J, leaving 5 bases unmatched. This CDR3 is 15 amino acids long. CDR3 sequence: CASSFTSGAGETQYF. The DNA read from the CDR3 is TGCGCCAGCAGCTTTACTAGCGGGGCGGGAGAGACC.

This clone was detected ten times or more. The missing CDR3 end, 3 residues past where the read stops, is filled in from the germline J gene. The chain links TRBV19 to TRBJ2-7, with 10 bases aligning to TRBD2. The germline gives CDR1 LNHDA, CDR2 SQIVND (reference sequence). The trim removed 2 bases at V and 3 bases at J, leaving 4 bases unmatched. The length of the CDR3 is 15 residues. Partial CDR3 DNA: TGTGCCAGTAGTATACGGCTAGCGGGAGTCTACGAG. This sequence encodes CASSIRLAGVYE. The complete CDR3 sequence is CASSIRLAGVYEQYF.